The T cell receptor beta chain under discussion was sequenced for a study of spatial heterogeneity in lung cancer (dated by TCRdb to about 2019). About the study as a whole: Beta-chain transcripts were consistently detected in greater numbers than alpha-chain transcripts, which likely reflected higher beta-chain transcript abundance. Nonsynonymous mutation counts, determined by whole-exome sequencing of tumor tissue, were related to features of the TCR repertoire. Both alpha and beta chains were TCR-sequenced in samples taken at surgery, namely 220 tumor regions, 61 to 65 matched nontumor lung samples and 50 to 60 PBMC samples. In non-small cell lung cancer, the study made a quantitative comparison of TCR alpha and beta repertoires among multiple tumor regions, matched nontumor lung and blood. In the raw uncorrected reads, each unique combination of TCR and UMI appeared more than ten times on average.

V ends up 6 bases short and J 5 bases short, with an unmatched junction base count of 7. From a lookup of the germline V gene, CDR1 and CDR2 are SGHDT and YYEEEE. Inclusive of the bounding cysteine and phenylalanine, the CDR3 is 14 residues long. This entry keeps only the CDR3 DNA: 42 bases, framed from base 1. What the study reported, not specific to this receptor: Ubiquitous expanded tumor TCRs were detected in blood more often at tumor resection than at routine follow-up. Additional single-cell paired TCR alpha and beta sequencing was considered necessary to confirm, at a functional level, the hypothesis that regional TCRs recognize regional mutations.

Sample time point, as interpreted from the label and publication: sample taken at primary tumor resection. For TCR sequencing, whole RNA was extracted from tumor and nontumor lung tissue, or from cryopreserved PBMC samples, and no cell sorting was done. Samples were obtained from roughly 72 patients with early-stage, untreated non-small cell lung cancer from the lung TRACERx cohort. Patients were selected for TCR sequencing only if sufficient RNA was available from at least two tumor regions. The library was built by means of 5' RACE. Sequencing relied on a NextSeq 500. To allow correction of PCR and sequencing errors, the TCR library protocol tagged every TCR cDNA molecule with a unique molecular identifier. Turning to the authors' computational methods: TCR identification, UMI-based error correction and CDR3 extraction were performed with Decombinator tools. TCRs above a frequency of 2 per 1,000, corresponding to the top 1% of the tumor frequency distribution, were defined as expanded. Renyi diversity was calculated using the R vegan package after each repertoire was subsampled 100 times to 5,000 TCRs. CDR3 similarity networks were built from amino acid triplet string-kernel similarity, connecting CDR3s with pairwise similarity above 0.82. The public reads were reprocessed in TCRdb via fastp at Q25 and MiXCR, keeping in-frame beta chains. A single entry per CDR3 protein holds the most common genes and DNA from its merged rows. For this entry, the V and J calls and clone size follow TCRdb and not the study's own pipeline. This sample is represented by tens of thousands of distinct CDR3 sequences; approximately 20% of them were singletons. About 6.8% of the sample comes from the top ten.

A word on this clonotype: Its binding antigen is unknown. One base away there is no much larger clone; base qualities are not given.

The TCR sequence derives from a male donor with early-stage non-small cell lung cancer. This material consisted of PBMCs, taken at surgery. The receptor chain draws on TRBV5-6 and TRBJ1-1, with 10 bases aligning to TRBD1. CDR3 region: CASTKGQGWTEAFF. The DNA reads as follows: TGTGCCAGCACTAAGGGACAGGGGTGGACTGAAGCTTTCTTT.